The 6 T cell receptor beta chains in this list originate from one sample, sequenced in a study of T cells after yellow fever vaccination (dated by TCRdb to about 2019). Read against the paper, the sample's treatment or condition label means: live attenuated yellow fever vaccine strain. The method was 5' RACE. Reads for this sample came from an Illumina HiSeq 2500. The public reads were quality trimmed at Q25 with fastp and then assembled into clones with MiXCR by TCRdb, keeping productive beta chains. For every CDR3 protein sequence, its rows merge into one entry that carries the most common genes and DNA. Counted in this sample were hundreds of thousands of distinct CDR3 sequences; approximately 13% of them appeared once. The biggest ten clones account for about an eighth of the sample. The input for sequencing was PBMCs, taken on the day of the yellow fever booster vaccination. The origin of the receptors is a man aged 25-40 years who received the YFV17D yellow fever vaccine.

This clonotype occurred a few times. The chain carries TRBV19 and TRBJ2-1; D remains ambiguous. V was trimmed by 1 base and J by 7 bases, leaving 5 bases between them. Germline V lookup: CDR1 LNHDA, CDR2 SQIVND (reference sequence). The CDR3 extends over 12 amino acids. DNA of the CDR3: TGTGCCAGTAGTATAGGTAAAAATGAGCAGTTCTTC. Translated, it gives CASSIGKNEQFF.

This clonotype appeared a few times. This chain connects TRBV10-2 to TRBJ2-5, with a tentative D call TRBD1 (6 bases). Germline CDR1 is WSHSY and CDR2 is SAAADI. Trimming took 9 bases from V and 1 from J, leaving 12 bases between them. The CDR3 has 13 amino acids. This CDR3 is CASQGRLQETQYF. The DNA of the CDR3 is TGCGCCAGTCAGGGGCGCCTCCAAGAGACCCAGTACTTC.

This rearrangement joins TRBV24-1 to TRBJ2-5; possibly TRBD1 for D (6 bases). The CDR3 contains 16 residues. The germline CDR1 and CDR2 sequences are KGHDR and SFDVKD. Trimming pared 5 bases from V and 2 bases from J, leaving 17 bases between. The CDR3: CATSAHRAGRQETQYF. CDR3 coding DNA: TGTGCCACCAGTGCTCACAGGGCTGGAAGACAAGAGACCCAGTACTTC.

This chain joins TRBV7-9 and TRBJ2-1; D uncertain. The CDR3 is 14 amino acids. Germline V gene lookup returns CDR1 SEHNR and CDR2 FQNEAQ (reference sequence). Trimming stripped 5 bases from V and 4 bases from J, with 12 bases between. This CDR3 is CASSPNVGYNEQFF. The CDR3 DNA sequence: TGTGCCAGCAGCCCAAATGTAGGGTACAATGAGCAGTTCTTC.

This clonotype was observed a few times. This rearrangement joins TRBV28 to TRBJ1-2; the match to TRBD1 covers 10 bases. Trimming removed 6 bases from V and 8 bases from J; junction bases left unmatched: 3. The CDR3 runs to 12 residues. The V gene's germline CDR1 is MDHEN and CDR2 SYDVKM. The CDR3 spells CASRTGGEGYTF. The CDR3 DNA reads as TGTGCCAGCAGGACAGGGGGCGAAGGCTACACCTTC.

This clonotype was counted a few times. The CDR3 sequence is CASSSDRIVSSPLHF. CDR3 in DNA: TGTGCCAGCTCATCGGACAGAATCGTAAGCTCACCCCTCCACTTT. The chain has TRBV18 and TRBJ1-6; D might be TRBD1 (6 bases). The CDR3 is 15 residues long. CDR1 is KGHSH and CDR2 is LQKENI in the germline V gene. V was trimmed by 5 bases and J by 10 bases, leaving 18 bases between them.